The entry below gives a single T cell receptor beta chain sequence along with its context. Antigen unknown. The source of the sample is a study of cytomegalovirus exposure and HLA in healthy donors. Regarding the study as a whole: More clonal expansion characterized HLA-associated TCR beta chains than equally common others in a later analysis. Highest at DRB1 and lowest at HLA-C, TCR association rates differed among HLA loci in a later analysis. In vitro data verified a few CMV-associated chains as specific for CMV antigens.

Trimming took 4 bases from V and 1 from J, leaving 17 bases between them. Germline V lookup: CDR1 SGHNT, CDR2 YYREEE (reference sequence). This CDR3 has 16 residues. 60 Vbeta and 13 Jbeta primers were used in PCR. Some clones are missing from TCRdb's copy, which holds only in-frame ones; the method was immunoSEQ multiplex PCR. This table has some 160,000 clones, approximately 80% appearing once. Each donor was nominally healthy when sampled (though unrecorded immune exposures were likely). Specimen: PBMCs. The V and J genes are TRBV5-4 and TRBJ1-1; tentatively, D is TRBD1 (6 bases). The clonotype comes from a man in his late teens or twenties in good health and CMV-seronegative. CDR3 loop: CASSVKLGTKNTEAFF. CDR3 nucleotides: TGTGCCAGCAGCGTGAAGCTCGGGACAAAGAACACTGAAGCTTTCTTT.